These T cell receptor beta chains were read from a single sample in a study of blood T cell repertoires in COVID-19. Using immunoSEQ multiplex PCR, the repertoire was profiled, and TCRdb retains in-frame clones only, with some absent. The repertoire includes hundreds of thousands of clones, roughly 85% of them detected once, and around 5.8% sits in the top ten. Sample: PBMCs or T cells enriched from blood (not recorded which). Receptors were obtained from a woman in her thirties or forties who had recovered from COVID-19. CDR3s include the opening cysteine and the closing phenylalanine or tryptophan. The D gene is left open where the match is weak. Rows give clone size only sometimes, using once, few, many, or a class for an expanded clone.

-	15	-	TRBV18	TRBJ1-2	CASSQTTGGADGYTF	TGTGCCAGCTCACAAACCACGGGGGGCGCGGATGGCTACACCTTC
-	15	-	TRBV6-4	TRBJ2-3	CASSESLAAADTQYF	TGTGCCAGCAGTGAGTCCTTAGCGGCCGCAGATACGCAGTATTTT
-	11	-	TRBV7-9	TRBJ2-5	CASSSEETQYF	TGTGCCAGCAGCTCCGAAGAGACCCAGTACTTC
-	16	-	TRBV14	TRBJ2-7	CASSHLRGSSSYEQYF	TGTGCCAGCAGCCACCTCCGGGGTAGCAGCAGCTACGAGCAGTACTTC
-	14	-	TRBV4-3	TRBJ2-2	CASSQEWATGELFF	TGCGCCAGCAGCCAAGAGTGGGCTACCGGGGAGCTGTTTTTT
-	13	-	TRBV30	TRBJ2-1	CAWSVYLQGEQFF	TGTGCCTGGAGTGTATACCTGCAGGGAGAGCAGTTCTTC
-	15	-	TRBV2	TRBJ2-7	CASSDLDTLAYEQYF	TGTGCCAGCAGTGACCTGGACACCTTAGCCTACGAGCAGTACTTC
TRBD2	16	-	TRBV5-4	TRBJ2-1	CASSLSSGLAGNEQFF	TGTGCCAGCAGCTTGAGTAGTGGACTAGCGGGTAATGAGCAGTTCTTC
-	15	-	TRBV2	TRBJ1-2	CASRGRPTYNYGYTF	TGTGCCAGCCGTGGGCGCCCGACATATAACTATGGCTACACCTTC
-	10	-	TRBV20-1	TRBJ2-1	CSARRNEQFF	TGCAGTGCTAGACGGAATGAGCAGTTCTTC
-	14	-	TRBV7-8	TRBJ2-3	CASSLVQGSDTQYF	TGTGCCAGCAGCTTAGTACAGGGCTCCGATACGCAGTATTTT
-	15	-	TRBV19	TRBJ1-5	CASSSIGGARQPQHF	TGTGCCAGTAGTTCCATAGGGGGGGCCCGGCAGCCCCAGCATTTT
-	17	-	TRBV18	TRBJ2-6	CASSPGPRGSGANVLTF	TGTGCCAGCTCACCTGGCCCCCGGGGCTCTGGGGCCAACGTCCTGACTTTC
TRBD2	17	-	TRBV4-1	TRBJ2-7	CASSQVADQRGAYEQYF	TGCGCCAGCAGCCAAGTGGCGGACCAGCGGGGTGCCTACGAGCAGTACTTC
TRBD1	14	once	TRBV5-4	TRBJ1-1	CASSAAGTGREAFF	TGTGCCAGCAGCGCCGCTGGGACAGGGAGAGAAGCTTTCTTT
-	12	-	TRBV5-1	TRBJ1-4	CASSTDGGKLFF	TGCGCCAGCAGCACAGACGGAGGAAAACTGTTTTTT
TRBD1	16	-	TRBV18	TRBJ1-5	CASSPTGAHSNQPQHF	TGTGCCAGCTCACCCACAGGGGCACATAGCAATCAGCCCCAGCATTTT
-	15	-	TRBV11-2	TRBJ2-7	CASSWTESVSYEQYF	TGTGCCAGCAGCTGGACAGAGTCAGTCTCCTACGAGCAGTACTTC
-	15	-	TRBV5-1	TRBJ1-1	CASRVTVVADTEAFF	TGCGCCAGCAGGGTGACAGTGGTGGCGGACACTGAAGCTTTCTTT
-	14	-	TRBV19	TRBJ2-7	CASSPLDSSYEQYF	TGTGCCAGTAGCCCCCTCGATAGCTCCTACGAGCAGTACTTC
TRBD1	14	-	TRBV18	TRBJ1-4	CASSPGQGNEKLFF	TGTGCCAGCTCACCGGGACAGGGGAATGAAAAACTGTTTTTT
-	16	few	TRBV28	TRBJ1-2	CASQKPLRVIREGYTF	TGTGCCAGCCAAAAACCTTTAAGAGTCATTCGGGAAGGCTACACCTTC
-	15	-	TRBV27	TRBJ2-5	CASRSPSGDQETQYF	TGTGCCAGCCGTTCTCCCTCGGGAGATCAAGAGACCCAGTACTTC
-	14	-	TRBV28	TRBJ1-5	CASSLYSLGQPQHF	TGTGCCAGCAGTTTATATTCCCTCGGGCAGCCCCAGCATTTT
-	14	-	TRBV11-2	TRBJ1-5	CASSLVGQNQPQHF	TGTGCCAGCAGCTTAGTGGGCCAGAATCAGCCCCAGCATTTT
-	17	-	TRBV7-3	TRBJ2-3	CASSLEAGAYSTDTQYF	TGTGCCAGCAGCTTAGAGGCAGGGGCTTATAGCACAGATACGCAGTATTTT
-	16	-	TRBV4-3	TRBJ1-1	CASSQDSEGGRTEAFF	TGCGCCAGCAGCCAAGATTCGGAGGGGGGGCGTACTGAAGCTTTCTTT
TRBD2	21	-	TRBV7-9	TRBJ2-6	CASSGVAGANPPLSGANVLTF	TGTGCCAGCAGCGGGGTGGCGGGAGCTAATCCGCCTCTCTCTGGGGCCAACGTCCTGACTTTC
-	14	-	TRBV5-1	TRBJ1-6	CASSLARPNSPLHF	TGCGCCAGCAGCTTGGCCAGGCCTAATTCACCCCTCCACTTT
-	13	-	TRBV6-5	TRBJ2-7	CANVRGGSSEQYF	TGTGCCAACGTCCGAGGCGGCTCTTCCGAGCAGTACTTC
TRBD1	19	once	TRBV19	TRBJ1-5	CASSILGTGLLPRGQPQHF	TGTGCCAGTAGTATTCTAGGGACAGGACTTCTGCCAAGGGGTCAGCCCCAGCATTTT
-	17	-	TRBV27	TRBJ2-6	CASNHWAGVSGANVLTF	TGTGCCAGCAACCATTGGGCCGGCGTCTCTGGGGCCAACGTCCTGACTTTC
TRBD2	16	once	TRBV28	TRBJ2-7	CASSLGPLAGGIEQYF	TGTGCCAGCAGTCTGGGACCACTAGCGGGAGGGATCGAGCAGTACTTC
-	14	-	TRBV9	TRBJ1-1	CASSTLGVGTEAFF	TGTGCCAGCAGCACTCTCGGGGTGGGGACTGAAGCTTTCTTT
-	15	-	TRBV9	TRBJ1-6	CASSVGQNYNSPLHF	TGTGCCAGCAGCGTAGGACAGAACTATAATTCACCCCTCCACTTT